This T cell receptor (beta chain) originates from a study of siplizumab effects on memory and regulatory T cells. In each sample, approximately 100,000 TCR templates were assayed. Generated by immunoSEQ multiplex PCR, the TCRdb table keeps only in-frame clones and is missing some. The sample has 90,000 to 120,000 clones; roughly 94% are singletons. Germline loops: CDR1 MNHEY, CDR2 SMNVEV (reference sequence). The ends were cut back, 4 bases at V and 8 bases at J, with 23 bases in the middle. The CDR3 has 16 amino acids. Regarding the study as a whole: Tregs that proliferated in siplizumab cultures did not have their suppressive function confirmed.

About this clone itself: Its antigen is unidentified.

The chain joins TRBV27 to TRBJ1-2; D might be TRBD1 (6 bases). Material for sequencing was Tregs sorted from blood. The TCR comes from a human donor in good health. This CDR3 is CASSSLQMTGSAGYTF. In DNA form, the CDR3 reads TGTGCCAGCAGTTCCCTTCAAATGACAGGATCGGCCGGCTACACCTTC.